These 17 T cell receptor beta chains were all obtained from the same sample, sequenced in a study of PD-1 blockade in classical Hodgkin lymphoma. Relapse after autologous stem cell transplantation occurred in every patient, and brentuximab vedotin exposure varied. The data were produced by immunoSEQ multiplex PCR, yet TCRdb's version contains in-frame clones alone and is incomplete. The sample records 20,000 to 25,000 clones, 65% to 80% being singletons. The sample was peripheral blood mononuclear cells (PBMCs), taken before the second cycle of nivolumab. The receptors derive from a human donor with classical Hodgkin lymphoma.

The V call is TRBV11-2, the J call TRBJ2-7; D uncertain. The ends were cut back, 5 bases at V and 7 bases at J, with 21 bases in the middle. Germline V CDR1 and CDR2: SGHAT, FQNNGV. The CDR3 has 15 amino acids. The CDR3 spells CASSPSLDDTIEQYF. The CDR3 DNA reads TGTGCCAGCAGCCCCAGCCTGGACGACACTATTGAGCAGTACTTC.

The chain links TRBV28 to TRBJ2-5, with 9 bases identical to TRBD2. V lost 7 bases, J lost 3 bases, and 6 bases stayed unmatched. CDR1 is MDHEN and CDR2 is SYDVKM in the germline V gene. CDR3 size: 14 residues. CDR3 coding DNA: TGTGCCAGCACTAGACTAGCGGAGGAAGAGACCCAGTACTTC. Encoded protein: CASTRLAEEETQYF. The variable domain in full, with the rest retrieved from reference TRBV28 and TRBJ2-5, is DVKVTQSSRYLVKRTGEKVFLECVQDMDHENMFWYRQDPGLGLRLIYFSYDVKMKEKGDIPEGYSVSREKKERFSLILESASTNQTSMYLCASTRLAEEETQYFGPGTRLLVL.

This clone has a handful of counts. The genes are TRBV7-2 and TRBJ2-3; D is undetermined. The germline V and J ends were trimmed by 4 bases and 0 bases, with 14 bases remaining between them. The V gene's germline CDR1 is SGHTA and CDR2 FQGNSA. This CDR3 is built from 16 residues. The CDR3 sequence is CASSSIGGPSTDTQYF. CDR3 nucleotide sequence: TGTGCCAGCAGCTCCATTGGCGGCCCTAGCACAGATACGCAGTATTTT.

This sequence joins TRBV19 and TRBJ1-5, with 8 bases fitting TRBD1. Germline V CDR1 and CDR2: LNHDA, SQIVND (reference sequence). The length of the CDR3 is 13 residues. V trimming: 3 bases; J trimming: 14 bases; junction bases outside the gene matches: 9. CDR3 amino acids: CASSMGPRGQEHF. The CDR3 nucleotides are TGTGCCAGTAGTATGGGGCCCCGGGGACAGGAGCATTTT.

The chain links TRBV28 to TRBJ2-7, with unresolved D. Germline V gene data show CDR1 as MDHEN and CDR2 as SYDVKM. Trimming shortened V by 5 bases and J by 4 bases, and 6 bases separated the two germline ends. This CDR3 is built from 11 residues. The CDR3 DNA sequence: TGTGCCAGCAGTCCCCAGTACGAGCAGTACTTC. It encodes CASSPQYEQYF.

The chain couples TRBV27 to TRBJ2-1; TRBD2 matches at 12 bases. The CDR3 is 16 residues long. Germline V gene data show CDR1 as MNHEY and CDR2 as SMNVEV (reference sequence). The trim removed 5 bases at V and 8 bases at J, leaving 10 bases unmatched. CDR3: CASSRRTSGIEYEQFF. The CDR3 bases are TGTGCCAGCAGTCGCCGGACTAGCGGGATCGAGTATGAGCAGTTCTTC.

The chain has TRBV7-2 and TRBJ1-3; D call uncertain. Between the trimmed V and J ends, which lost 5 bases and 4 bases, there was a span of 12 bases. Per germline, CDR1 SGHTA and CDR2 FQGNSA. There are 14 residues in the CDR3. The CDR3 DNA follows: TGTGCCAGCAGCCTAAACCGCAGGGGAAACACCATATATTTT. Translation gives CASSLNRRGNTIYF.

The DNA of the CDR3 is TGTGCCAGCAGTTCACAGGCTACCAGGCTATACGAGCAGTACTTC. Translation gives CASSSQATRLYEQYF. The chain joins TRBV27 to TRBJ2-7, with D possibly TRBD1 on 5 matching bases. Germline V gene lookup returns CDR1 MNHEY and CDR2 SMNVEV (reference sequence). V lost 4 bases and J lost 4, with 17 bases in between. The CDR3 covers 15 residues.

V gene TRBV27 combines with J gene TRBJ2-3; TRBD2 aligns across 8 bases. Germline lookup yields CDR1 MNHEY and CDR2 SMNVEV (reference sequence). The junction had 5 bases not matched to a gene; V was cut back by 5 bases and J by 1 base. The CDR3 covers 15 residues. The CDR3: CASSVGTRRTDTQYF. Written as DNA, the CDR3 is TGTGCCAGCAGTGTCGGGACTAGACGCACAGATACGCAGTATTTT.

This chain links TRBV5-8 with TRBJ2-1, with a weak D call TRBD2 (6 bases). V was trimmed by 3 bases and J by 0 bases, leaving 16 bases between them. This CDR3 has 17 amino acids. CDR1 and CDR2 (germline): SGHTS, YDEGEE. The CDR3 loop is CASSYGGSPSSYNEQFF. Written as DNA, the CDR3 is TGTGCCAGCAGCTACGGGGGAAGCCCAAGCTCCTACAATGAGCAGTTCTTC.

The chain has TRBV6-5 and TRBJ2-7; 7 bases are a match to TRBD1. Trimming took 6 bases from V and 0 from J; bases not matched to a gene: 5. The CDR3 length is 14 residues. Germline V gene lookup returns CDR1 MNHEY and CDR2 SVGAGI. The DNA of the CDR3 is TGTGCCAGCAGCGGGGACAGCAGCTCCTACGAGCAGTACTTC. Encoded protein: CASSGDSSSYEQYF.

The DNA of the CDR3 is TGTGCCAGCAGCCCCCTGGGGCTAGCCAAAAACATTCAGTACTTC. This codes for CASSPLGLAKNIQYF. The V and J genes are TRBV7-2 and TRBJ2-4; possibly TRBD1 for D (5 bases). Trimming shortened V by 5 bases and J by 0 bases, and 11 bases separated the two germline ends. CDR3 length: 15 amino acids. Germline assignment: CDR1 SGHTA and CDR2 FQGNSA.

The chain carries TRBV4-3 and TRBJ2-1; 9 nucleotides line up with TRBD2. CDR1 is LGHNA, CDR2 YSLEER, per germline. V dropped 4 bases and J dropped 0; count of bases not matched to a gene: 1. The CDR3 extends over 15 amino acids. This CDR3 reads CASSLSGSSYNEQFF. In DNA, the CDR3 is TGCGCCAGCAGCCTTAGCGGGAGCTCCTACAATGAGCAGTTCTTC.

The CDR3: CASSPGMYEQYF. The CDR3, as DNA: TGTGCCAGCAGCCCCGGGATGTACGAGCAGTACTTC. The chain uses TRBV13 and TRBJ2-7, with TRBD2 as a possible D gene (5 bases). Germline V gene data show CDR1 as PRHDT and CDR2 as FYEKMQ (reference sequence). The CDR3 is 12 residues long. V lost 5 bases and J lost 4, with 9 bases in between.

The rearrangement links TRBV6-5 to TRBJ1-1; D unresolved. V was clipped by 2 bases and J by 1 base, with 5 bases between them. The CDR3 loop spans 13 amino acids. Germline V gene data show CDR1 as MNHEY and CDR2 as SVGAGI. For the CDR3, the DNA is TGTGCCAGCAGTTACGGCAGGAACACTGAAGCTTTCTTT. Translation gives CASSYGRNTEAFF.

The V and J genes are TRBV5-1 and TRBJ2-3; 7 bases are a match to TRBD1. The CDR3 totals 13 residues. J lost 1 base, V lost 7 bases, and 3 bases had no gene match. Germline assignment: CDR1 SGHRS and CDR2 YFSETQ. In nucleotides, the CDR3 is TGCGCCAGCGAAACAGGGGGCACAGATACGCAGTATTTT. The encoded protein is CASETGGTDTQYF.

J is TRBJ2-3 and V is TRBV5-6; 15 bases agree with TRBD2. J was trimmed by 4 bases and V by 4 bases; bases with no gene match: 13. Per the germline V gene, CDR1 is SGHDT and CDR2 is YYEEEE. CDR3 size: 19 residues. In DNA, the CDR3 is TGTGCCAGCAGCCTCCTGAGGACTAGCGGGAGGGCCCGGGCAGATACGCAGTATTTT. It is translated as CASSLLRTSGRARADTQYF.